The entry that follows covers one TCR beta chain sequence. No antigen is known for it. Autoimmune disease history or systemic immunosuppression led to patient exclusion. This specimen belongs to a study of OX40 agonist ivuxolimab in advanced cancers. Broader study findings: Average numbers of expanded clones were greater in CD8+ T cells than in CD4+.

CDR1 SGHRS and CDR2 YFSETQ come from the germline V gene. The CDR3 has 15 residues. The V end lost 0 bases, the J end lost 11 bases, and 20 bases lay between the germline ends. Sequenced by immunoSEQ multiplex PCR; TCRdb stores in-frame clones only, minus some. The sample records 25,000 to 35,000 clones, approximately 88% being singletons. The gene calls are TRBV5-1 and TRBJ2-5; D call uncertain. This clonotype originated in an adult with an advanced solid tumor such as melanoma, head and neck, liver or kidney cancer. The sequencing used CD4+ or CD8+ T cells sorted from blood, collected in a trial of the OX40 agonist ivuxolimab. Here the CDR3 reads CASSLGKGIQLSQYF. The CDR3 DNA reads TGCGCCAGCAGCTTGGGCAAGGGAATCCAACTTTCTCAGTACTTC.